This TCR beta chain was captured by sequencing in a study of blood T cells in healthy people across ages. The germline CDR1 and CDR2 sequences are DFQATT and SNEGSKA (reference sequence). CDR3 length: 14 amino acids. V was cut by 5 bases and J by 5 bases, with 16 bases left in between. This clonotype was seen only a few times. Sample-barcoded 5' priming and a J-beta primer mix drove a second PCR of about 6 to 11 cycles. TCRdb used MiXCR to reprocess the 5' RACE reads, holding one entry per CDR3 protein. The profile shows about 760,000 distinct CDR3 sequences, approximately 60% of them singletons. This TCR came from a man between 35 and 55 years old in good health. This sequence joins TRBV20-1 and TRBJ2-1, with TRBD1 as a possible D gene (5 bases). The material sequenced was blood. The CDR3 DNA follows: TGCAGTGCTTTCACCAGGGAACACAACAATGAGCAGTTCTTC. Translation: CSAFTREHNNEQFF.